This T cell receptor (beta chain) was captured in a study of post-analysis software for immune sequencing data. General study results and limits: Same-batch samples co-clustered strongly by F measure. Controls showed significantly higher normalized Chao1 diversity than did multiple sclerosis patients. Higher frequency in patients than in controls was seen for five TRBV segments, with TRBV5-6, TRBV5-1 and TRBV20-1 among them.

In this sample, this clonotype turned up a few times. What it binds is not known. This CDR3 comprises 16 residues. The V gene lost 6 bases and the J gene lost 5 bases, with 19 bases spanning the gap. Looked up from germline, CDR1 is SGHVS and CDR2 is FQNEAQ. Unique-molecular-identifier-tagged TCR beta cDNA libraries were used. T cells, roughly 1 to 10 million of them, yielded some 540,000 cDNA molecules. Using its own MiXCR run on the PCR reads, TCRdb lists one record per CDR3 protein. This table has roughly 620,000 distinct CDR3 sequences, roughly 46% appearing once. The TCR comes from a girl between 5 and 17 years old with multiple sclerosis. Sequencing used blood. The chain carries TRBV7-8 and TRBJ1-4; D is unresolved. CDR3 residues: CASSQVLRTVNEKLFF. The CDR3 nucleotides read TGTGCCAGCAGTCAAGTTCTCCGGACCGTAAATGAAAAACTGTTTTTT. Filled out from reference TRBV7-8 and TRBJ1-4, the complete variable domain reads GAGVSQSPRYKVAKRGQDVALRCDPISGHVSLFWYQQALGQGPEFLTYFQNEAQLDKSGLPSDRFFAERPEGSVSTLKIQRTQQEDSAVYLCASSQVLRTVNEKLFFGSGTQLSVL.